The 21 T cell receptor beta chains in this list originate from one sample, sequenced in a study of T cell changes during pregnancy in multiple sclerosis. Measured with immunoSEQ multiplex PCR; TCRdb has only the in-frame clones, and not every one. The sample has 80,000 to 95,000 clones; 93% are singletons. The sample here was peripheral blood, taken in the third trimester of pregnancy. The source of these receptors is a female donor in good health, enrolled as a control in a pregnancy study.

V is TRBV7-9 and J is TRBJ2-3, with 7 nucleotides matching TRBD1. Trimming took 4 bases from V and 5 from J; bases not matched to a gene: 9. Germline CDR1 is SEHNR and CDR2 is FQNEAQ (reference sequence). The CDR3 sequence is 15 residues long. CDR3 in DNA: TGTGCCAGCAGCTACCTCCGACAGGGCGGAGATACGCAGTATTTT. Protein: CASSYLRQGGDTQYF.

V usage is TRBV27 and J usage is TRBJ2-7; 11 nucleotides agree with TRBD1. Looked up from germline, CDR1 is MNHEY and CDR2 is SMNVEV (reference sequence). V lost 2 bases and J lost 3; bases outside the gene matches: 12. The CDR3 is 18 residues long. In DNA form, the CDR3 reads TGTGCCAGCAGTTTAGGGACAGGGGGGCTCGGGCGGGTCTACGAGCAGTACTTC. It is translated as CASSLGTGGLGRVYEQYF.

The sample holds one count of this clone. The gene calls are TRBV29-1 and TRBJ2-7, with D possibly TRBD1 on 7 matching bases. V was pared by 1 base and J by 3 bases, with 19 bases between. The CDR3 is 16 residues long. Germline values: CDR1 SQVTM, CDR2 ANQGSEA. DNA of the CDR3: TGCAGCGTTGAAGTCGGGGCGGAGGGACAGTACTACGAGCAGTACTTC. Its translation is CSVEVGAEGQYYEQYF.

This clone appeared a single time. The chain has TRBV28 and TRBJ2-6; D gene ambiguous. V lost 5 bases, J lost 12 bases, and 11 bases lay in between. Germline-derived CDR1 and CDR2 are MDHEN and SYDVKM. There are 12 residues in the CDR3. The CDR3 is CASSPARSVLTF. The DNA for the CDR3 is TGTGCCAGCAGTCCAGCCAGGTCCGTCCTGACTTTC.

The table lists this clone with a count of one. The rearrangement joins TRBV7-9 to TRBJ2-1, with no clear D. The CDR3 consists of 13 residues. Trimming took off 10 bases at V and 5 bases at J, with 15 bases between the two ends. The V gene's germline CDR1 is SEHNR and CDR2 FQNEAQ (reference sequence). CDR3 coding DNA: TGTGCCATGGGTAGGCTGGAGAACAATGAGCAGTTCTTC. Its protein product is CAMGRLENNEQFF.

This chain links TRBV6-1 with TRBJ2-5; 7 nucleotides align to TRBD2. Germline CDR1 MNHNS, CDR2 SASEGT. Germline trimming cut 8 bases from V and 0 bases from J; bases unmatched to any gene: 3. This CDR3 has 13 residues. The CDR3 sequence is CASGGDYQETQYF. CDR3 sequence (DNA): TGTGCCAGCGGGGGGGACTACCAAGAGACCCAGTACTTC.

V and J are TRBV27 and TRBJ1-5, with 7 bases matching TRBD1. Per the germline V gene, CDR1 is MNHEY and CDR2 is SMNVEV (reference sequence). With V trimmed by 4 bases and J by 5 bases, 5 bases remained unmatched. This CDR3 is 14 amino acids long. CDR3 region: CASSSQGGYQPQHF. The CDR3 DNA reads TGTGCCAGCAGTTCCCAGGGGGGTTATCAGCCCCAGCATTTT.

The chain employs TRBV5-4 and TRBJ2-1; the match to TRBD2 covers 14 bases. CDR1 is SGHNT and CDR2 is YYREEE in the germline V gene (reference sequence). The CDR3 covers 15 residues. Germline trimming cut 4 bases from V and 6 bases from J; bases unmatched to any gene: 3. CDR3 DNA sequence: TGTGCCAGCAGCCCCGGACTAGCGGGAGGCAATGAGCAGTTCTTC. Translation: CASSPGLAGGNEQFF.

The chain uses TRBV6-1 and TRBJ2-4; 8 positions agree with TRBD1. V gave up 5 bases and J gave up 8 bases; unmatched junction bases: 11. This CDR3 is 15 amino acids long. Germline CDR1 MNHNS, CDR2 SASEGT. The CDR3 DNA sequence: TGTGCCAGCAGTTTCGGGACAGGCTATGAGGACATTCAGTACTTC. Protein: CASSFGTGYEDIQYF.

The V and J genes are TRBV2 and TRBJ2-7; weak D call: TRBD1 (6 bases). The CDR3 is 14 amino acids. Trimming cost V 1 base and J 6 bases, with 13 bases left between them. Germline loops: CDR1 SNHLY, CDR2 FYNNEI. The CDR3 region is CASSEDHRAGEQYF. The CDR3 bases are TGTGCCAGCAGTGAAGATCACAGGGCGGGCGAGCAGTACTTC.

V gene TRBV4-1 combines with J gene TRBJ1-5, with a weak D call TRBD1 (6 bases). CDR1 is MGHRA and CDR2 is YSYEKL in the germline V gene. This CDR3 is 16 amino acids long. The V end was cut by 0 bases, the J end by 3 bases, with 12 bases between. The CDR3 DNA reads TGCGCCAGCAGCCAAGATCACAGGGAAAACAATCAGCCCCAGCATTTT. Its translation is CASSQDHRENNQPQHF.

The chain uses TRBV19 and TRBJ2-6; 8 nucleotides line up with TRBD1. This CDR3 comprises 16 residues. From germline, CDR1 is LNHDA and CDR2 SQIVND (reference sequence). The V and J ends lost 7 bases and 0 bases, in that order; junction bases with no gene match: 5. This CDR3 reads CASTETGVSGANVLTF. The CDR3 DNA reads as TGTGCCAGTACAGAGACAGGGGTCTCTGGGGCCAACGTCCTGACTTTC.

The chain uses TRBV2 and TRBJ2-7, with 8 bases fitting TRBD1. The V gene end was trimmed by 6 bases and the J gene end by 6 bases; junction bases not matched to a gene: 16. This CDR3 is 16 amino acids long. The germline gives CDR1 SNHLY, CDR2 FYNNEI. Written as DNA, the CDR3 is TGTGCCAGCAGCCGAGTGCCACCGGGACAGGTGGGCGAGCAGTACTTC. Protein sequence: CASSRVPPGQVGEQYF.

This chain connects TRBV2 to TRBJ1-5, with a weak D call TRBD1 (5 bases). V shed 2 bases and J shed 2 bases, with 10 bases lying between them. The germline CDR1 and CDR2 sequences are SNHLY and FYNNEI. This CDR3 comprises 15 residues. For the CDR3, the DNA is TGTGCCAGCAGTGAATGGGGAGGGGGCAATCAGCCCCAGCATTTT. This translates into CASSEWGGGNQPQHF.

The V and J genes are TRBV15 and TRBJ1-1; 7 nucleotides align to TRBD1. Per the germline V gene, CDR1 is LNHNV and CDR2 is YYDKDF (reference sequence). The CDR3 covers 16 residues. V dropped 0 bases and J dropped 5; count of bases not matched to a gene: 9. Here the CDR3 reads CATSRDIRDSITEAFF. CDR3 bases: TGTGCCACCAGCAGAGATATCAGGGACAGTATAACTGAAGCTTTCTTT.

V and J are TRBV7-2 and TRBJ2-2; 7 bases are shared with TRBD1. Trimming at V came to 4 bases and at J to 1 base, leaving 6 bases not matched to a gene. Germline lookup yields CDR1 SGHTA and CDR2 FQGNSA. The CDR3 covers 16 residues. The CDR3 protein is CASSSSGTVNTGELFF. CDR3 nucleotide sequence: TGTGCCAGCAGCTCCTCCGGGACAGTGAACACCGGGGAGCTGTTTTTT.

The V call is TRBV5-1, the J call TRBJ2-6; 8 bases are shared with TRBD1. CDR1 SGHRS and CDR2 YFSETQ come from the germline V gene. Unmatched junction bases numbered 14, after V lost 4 bases and J lost 2 bases. This CDR3 comprises 19 residues. The CDR3 loop is CASSPRATGGEAGANVLTF. CDR3 DNA sequence: TGCGCCAGCAGCCCTAGAGCCACAGGGGGTGAAGCTGGGGCCAACGTCCTGACTTTC.

The chain carries TRBV2 and TRBJ2-7; possible D gene TRBD2, 6 bases. V lost 5 bases to trimming and J lost 3 bases, with 11 bases between them. CDR3 size: 13 residues. The germline V gene encodes CDR1 SNHLY and CDR2 FYNNEI. CDR3 nucleotide sequence: TGTGCCAGCAGTTACGGGAGAGACTACGAGCAGTACTTC. Amino acid sequence: CASSYGRDYEQYF. The whole variable domain, remainder taken from reference TRBV2 and TRBJ2-7, is EPEVTQTPSHQVTQMGQEVILRCVPISNHLYFYWYRQILGQKVEFLVSFYNNEISEKSEIFDDQFSVERPDGSNFTLKIRSTKLEDSAMYFCASSYGRDYEQYFGPGTRLTVT.

The V call is TRBV5-1, the J call TRBJ2-5; no firm D call. The length of the CDR3 is 14 residues. In germline, CDR1 is SGHRS, CDR2 YFSETQ. Between the trimmed V and J ends, which lost 4 bases and 5 bases, there was a span of 15 bases. CDR3 region: CASSPDIVRETQYF. The CDR3 DNA is TGCGCCAGCAGCCCCGATATAGTACGGGAGACCCAGTACTTC.

This rearrangement joins TRBV2 to TRBJ2-5; 8 nucleotides agree with TRBD1. The germline V gene encodes CDR1 SNHLY and CDR2 FYNNEI. V shed 8 bases and J 7 bases; nucleotides not matched to a gene: 12. The CDR3 has 14 residues. The CDR3 protein is CASLVRTGIATQYF. CDR3 DNA: TGTGCCAGCCTCGTAAGGACAGGGATCGCGACCCAGTACTTC.

In the case of this clone: The germline gene is not matched at one end of the junction; a read error may be the cause. Other DNA sequences within the sample encode an identical CDR3. V usage is TRBV6-6 and J usage is TRBJ2-3, with a weak D call TRBD2 (6 bases). The CDR3 runs 16 residues. Germline loops: CDR1 MNHNY, CDR2 SVGAGI (reference sequence). For the CDR3, the DNA is TGTGCTAGCAGACGTCTAGCGTCCCCAGGCACAGATACGCAGTATTTT. Protein product: CASRRLASPGTDTQYF.